The sequence of this T cell receptor beta chain was determined in a study of cytomegalovirus exposure and HLA in healthy donors. Study-wide results and caveats: The authors confirmed in vitro that three CMV-associated chains were specific for CMV antigens. The authors listed 150 to 200 TCR beta chains as cytomegalovirus-associated.

The PCR made use of 60 Vbeta and 13 Jbeta primers. The data were produced by immunoSEQ multiplex PCR, yet TCRdb's version contains in-frame clones alone and is incomplete. The sample contains some 170,000 clones, about 80% of which appear only once. About this clone itself: Its matching antigen is unknown.

The CDR3 has 14 residues. V dropped 5 bases and J dropped 7; count of bases not matched to a gene: 9. The germline CDR1 and CDR2 sequences are SGHRS and YFSETQ. Sequenced sample: PBMCs. The TCR comes from a woman aged 50 to 65 in good health and CMV-seronegative. The gene calls are TRBV5-1 and TRBJ2-7, with 10 bases matching TRBD1. DNA for the CDR3: TGCGCCAGCAGTTGGGACAGGGGAGATGGGGAGCAGTACTTC. Translation: CASSWDRGDGEQYF.